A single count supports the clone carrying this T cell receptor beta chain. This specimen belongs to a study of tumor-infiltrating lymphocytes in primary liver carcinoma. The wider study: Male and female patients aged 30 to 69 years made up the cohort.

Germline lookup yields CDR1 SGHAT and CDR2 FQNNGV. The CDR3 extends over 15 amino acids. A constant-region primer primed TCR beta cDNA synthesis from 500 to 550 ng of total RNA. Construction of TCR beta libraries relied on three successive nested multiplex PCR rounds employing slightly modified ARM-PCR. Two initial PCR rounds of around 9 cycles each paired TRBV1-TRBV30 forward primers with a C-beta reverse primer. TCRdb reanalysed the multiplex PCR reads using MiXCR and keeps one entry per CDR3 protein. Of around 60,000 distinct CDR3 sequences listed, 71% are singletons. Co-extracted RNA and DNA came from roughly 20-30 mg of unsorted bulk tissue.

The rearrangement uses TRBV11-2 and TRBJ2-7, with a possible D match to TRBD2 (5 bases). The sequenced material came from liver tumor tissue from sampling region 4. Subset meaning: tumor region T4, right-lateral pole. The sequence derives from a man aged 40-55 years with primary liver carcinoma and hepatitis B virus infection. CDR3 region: CVNSLESGITGEQYF. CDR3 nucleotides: TGTGTCAACAGCTTAGAGTCCGGGATCACTGGCGAGCAGTACTTC.